A selection of T cell receptor beta chains follows, all from one sample in a study of blood T cell repertoires in COVID-19. Libraries were prepared by immunoSEQ multiplex PCR; TCRdb keeps only in-frame clonotypes and omits some of them. The repertoire has under 110,000 clones, 75% to 90% of them found once; the top ten carry around 2%. The material sequenced was peripheral blood. These receptor sequences come from a woman aged 70-85 years with active or convalescent COVID-19. Both conserved end residues are part of each CDR3.

TRBV5-6	CASSPGRTEAFF
TRBV2	CASSRGQTGNQPQHF
TRBV7-2	CASSTGGGNTEAFF
TRBV30	CAWVTGYTGNTIYF
TRBV10-3	CAIRDPGQSTDTQYF
TRBV7-2	CASSFLAGTFTDTQYF
TRBV30	CALRLADNTDTQYF
TRBV25-1	CASTPSLPGTDTQYF
TRBV5-6	CASSPRRTGDSPLHF
TRBV19	CASSKTATGPNQPQHF
TRBV5-8	CASSSVTSGGADEQFF
TRBV3-1/TRBV3-2	CASSQRGGTETQYF
TRBV5-8	CASSPDRKLGSDSYNSPLHF
TRBV28	CASSAPTGQAEAFF
TRBV5-4	CASSSPQTGDNEQFF
TRBV7-2	CASSLGDRGGRTEAFF
TRBV13	CASSVDRGQEQFF
TRBV7-9	CASSLGPGRGPFFEQYF
TRBV4-3	CASSQDAKGAGRIVSTDTQYF
TRBV18	CASSPPGGQGREQYF
TRBV7-2	CASSPRLRGLRNTGELFF
TRBV9	CASSAQVNTDTQYF
TRBV2	CASSGGTGGLGYGYTF
TRBV7-9	CASSAGGSGFYEQYF
TRBV30	CAWVDRDNSPLHF
TRBV5-8	CASSSGQGAGQTQYF
TRBV5-6	CASSYLQRARETQYF
TRBV29-1	CSVGQGSPPETQYF
TRBV11-2	CASSLSMGARNEQYF
TRBV24-1	CATSDFASGGGDEQFF
TRBV28	CASSFGDNYGYTF